These 15 T cell receptor beta chains were sequenced from one sample in a study of T cells in Graves' hyperthyroidism and ophthalmopathy. The CDR3 regions of TCR beta were amplified from RNA transcripts. The TCR CDR3 was amplified in a first-round RT-PCR using the HTBI primer set. TCRdb reprocessed the multiplex PCR reads with MiXCR, giving one entry per CDR3 protein. Among hundreds of thousands of distinct CDR3 sequences, roughly 15% were seen once, and the ten largest hold under 15%. The source material was blood. The receptor source for this set is a woman between 50 and 59 years old with Graves' ophthalmopathy.

The chain combines TRBV4-1 with TRBJ2-2; possibly TRBD1 for D (6 bases). The germline V gene encodes CDR1 MGHRA and CDR2 YSYEKL. The CDR3 runs to 17 residues. V gave up 3 bases and J gave up 3 bases, with 17 bases separating them. The CDR3 nucleotides are TGCGCCAGCAGCCACCCACCGACGGACAGCGACACCGGGGAGCTGTTTTTT. Translation: CASSHPPTDSDTGELFF.

This clonotype was picked up many times. V gene TRBV27 combines with J gene TRBJ1-6, with 8 bases lining up with TRBD1. V lost 5 bases, J lost 10 bases, and 10 bases stayed unmatched. This CDR3 comprises 15 residues. The germline gives CDR1 MNHEY, CDR2 SMNVEV (reference sequence). CDR3 DNA: TGTGCCAGCAGTCATTCGACAGGGGAATTCTCACCCCTCCACTTT. It codes for CASSHSTGEFSPLHF.

This clonotype was picked up a small number of times. The chain uses TRBV7-9 and TRBJ1-5; 10 bases line up with TRBD1. This CDR3 is built from 18 residues. Germline CDR1 reads SEHNR; CDR2 reads FQNEAQ (reference sequence). V was pared by 6 bases and J by 1 base, with 12 bases of the junction left unmatched. CDR3 in DNA: TGTGCCAGCAGTTCAGACGGGACAGGGGTATGGAGCAATCAGCCCCAGCATTTT. Protein: CASSSDGTGVWSNQPQHF.

The table lists this clonotype with a few counts. The chain has TRBV15 and TRBJ2-2; D gene ambiguous. The V and J ends lost 0 bases and 6 bases respectively, with 8 bases between them. The CDR3 consists of 14 residues. CDR1 is LNHNV, CDR2 YYDKDF, per germline (reference sequence). The CDR3: CATSRDGKPGELFF. In DNA form, the CDR3 reads TGTGCCACCAGCAGAGATGGGAAACCCGGGGAGCTGTTTTTT.

Many counts were recorded for this clonotype. The chain is built from TRBV2 and TRBJ1-1; D is possibly TRBD1 (5 bases). The ends were cut back, 7 bases at V and 4 bases at J, with 19 bases in the middle. Germline V gene sequence: CDR1 SNHLY, CDR2 FYNNEI. The CDR3 is 15 amino acids. CDR3 DNA sequence: TGTGCCAGCACCCCCGGCGGGCAGGGATTCACTGAAGCTTTCTTT. It translates to CASTPGGQGFTEAFF. Together with reference TRBV2 and TRBJ1-1, the CDR3 gives the full variable domain: EPEVTQTPSHQVTQMGQEVILRCVPISNHLYFYWYRQILGQKVEFLVSFYNNEISEKSEIFDDQFSVERPDGSNFTLKIRSTKLEDSAMYFCASTPGGQGFTEAFFGQGTRLTVV.

This clonotype has a count of ten or more. At one of its ends the junction is not consistent with the germline gene, which may arise from a read error. This chain uses TRBV7-2 with TRBJ2-5, with 9 bases matching TRBD2. CDR3 length: 14 amino acids. CDR1 SGHTA and CDR2 FQGNSA come from the germline V gene. In DNA form, the CDR3 reads TGTGCCAGCAGCATAGCGGGAGTGCGGGAGACCCAGTACTTC. Its translation is CASSIAGVRETQYF.

Remarks on this clonotype: A read error may produce the germline difference seen at one junction end. J is TRBJ1-5 and V is TRBV3-1; D gene uncertain. The CDR3 is 14 amino acids. Germline assignment: CDR1 LGHDT and CDR2 YNNKEL (reference sequence). The chain's CDR3 is CDSSQVVGSQPQHF. The CDR3 region has the DNA TGTGACAGCAGCCAAGTCGTTGGGAGTCAGCCCCAGCATTTT.

CDR3 in amino acids: CASSPQPGTSGSTDTQYF. The CDR3 region has the DNA TGTGCCAGCAGCCCGCAGCCCGGGACTAGCGGGAGCACAGATACGCAGTATTTT. V usage is TRBV7-2 and J usage is TRBJ2-3; 12 bases are a match to TRBD2. Trimming cost V 5 bases and J 0 bases; bases outside gene matches: 9. The CDR3 totals 18 residues. From germline, CDR1 is SGHTA and CDR2 FQGNSA. Using reference TRBV7-2 and TRBJ2-3 for the parts outside the CDR3, the full variable domain is GAGVSQSPSNKVTEKGKDVELRCDPISGHTALYWYRQSLGQGLEFLIYFQGNSAPDKSGLPSDRFSAERTGGSVSTLTIQRTQQEDSAVYLCASSPQPGTSGSTDTQYFGPGTRLTVL.

The chain carries TRBV4-1 and TRBJ2-3; no reliable D call. V shed 4 bases and J shed 2 bases, with 7 bases lying between them. The CDR3 loop spans 13 amino acids. Germline V gene sequence: CDR1 MGHRA, CDR2 YSYEKL. The CDR3, as DNA: TGCGCCAGCAGCCCTCAGAACACAGATACGCAGTATTTT. Translation gives CASSPQNTDTQYF.

This clonotype has just a few counts. The V gene is TRBV4-1, the J gene TRBJ2-3; a possible D gene is TRBD2 (6 bases). Trimming removed 1 base from V and 2 bases from J, with 10 bases in between. Germline V gene sequence: CDR1 MGHRA, CDR2 YSYEKL. The CDR3 covers 15 residues. The CDR3 loop is CASSQVTGDTDTQYF. The DNA of the CDR3 is TGCGCCAGCAGCCAAGTAACGGGAGACACAGATACGCAGTATTTT.

This clonotype was recorded many times. This rearrangement joins TRBV12-3 or TRBV12-4 to TRBJ2-5, with TRBD1 matching over 9 bases. The CDR3 has 17 amino acids. The ends lost 1 base at V and 2 bases at J; junction bases unmatched: 8. The CDR3, as DNA: TGTGCCAGCAGTTTAGGTAGGGACAGGGATCGACAAGAGACCCAGTACTTC. Its translation is CASSLGRDRDRQETQYF.

This clonotype showed up just once. The V gene is TRBV5-4, the J gene TRBJ2-1; 11 bases match TRBD2. Germline values: CDR1 SGHNT, CDR2 YYREEE (reference sequence). J lost 4 bases, V lost 1 base, and 13 bases had no gene match. The CDR3 is 19 residues long. The CDR3: CASSLILLAGAAPYNEQFF. The CDR3, as DNA: TGTGCCAGCAGCTTGATTCTACTAGCGGGAGCTGCGCCGTACAATGAGCAGTTCTTC.

This clonotype has ten or more counts. The DNA for the CDR3 is TGTGCCAGCAGCCCGAAACCGGGCTCCTACAATGAGCAGTTCTTC. It is translated as CASSPKPGSYNEQFF. The genes are TRBV7-2 and TRBJ2-1; D not resolved. V gave up 5 bases and J gave up 0 bases, with 11 bases separating them. Germline values: CDR1 SGHTA, CDR2 FQGNSA. This CDR3 contains 15 residues. The full variable domain, its missing parts supplied by reference TRBV7-2 and TRBJ2-1, is GAGVSQSPSNKVTEKGKDVELRCDPISGHTALYWYRQSLGQGLEFLIYFQGNSAPDKSGLPSDRFSAERTGGSVSTLTIQRTQQEDSAVYLCASSPKPGSYNEQFFGPGTRLTVL.

The table lists this clonotype with many counts. This sequence joins TRBV7-9 and TRBJ2-7; TRBD1 aligns across 12 bases. The V gene's germline CDR1 is SEHNR and CDR2 FQNEAQ (reference sequence). The CDR3 runs 16 residues. V was clipped by 4 bases and J by 7 bases; unmatched bases: 11. The DNA for the CDR3 is TGTGCCAGCAGCTCAATACCGGGACAGGGGGCGCAAGAGCAGTACTTC. This encodes CASSSIPGQGAQEQYF.

This clonotype showed up many times. This rearrangement joins TRBV29-1 to TRBJ2-3, with 9 bases identical to TRBD2. The CDR3 is made up of 15 amino acids. CDR1 and CDR2 from the germline V gene are SQVTM and ANQGSEA. V gave up 3 bases and J gave up 2 bases; unmatched junction bases: 6. The CDR3: CSVEVLAGVTDTQYF. The CDR3 nucleotides read TGCAGCGTTGAGGTTTTAGCGGGAGTCACAGATACGCAGTATTTT.